This T cell receptor beta chain comes out of a study of molecular identifiers for immune sequencing clone quantification. Making the bulk TCR libraries relied on previously described methods and listed TCR primers. TCRdb fed the PCR reads into MiXCR, producing one record per CDR3 protein. Among 400,000 to 600,000 distinct CDR3 sequences, under 30% were seen once, and the ten largest hold around 0.76%. Points from the study as a whole: Sharing of a barcode by identical TCR molecules could cause highly expanded clone sizes to be underestimated.

Naive CD8 T cells were picked out by sorting for CD8+CD4-CCR7+CD45RA+. This CDR3 is 17 amino acids long. V lost 1 base and J lost 1; bases outside the gene matches: 4. CDR1 and CDR2 (germline): MNHEY, SVGEGT. This clonotype has just a few counts. As yet, its antigen is unknown. The chain has TRBV6-2 or TRBV6-3 and TRBJ2-3; the match to TRBD2 covers 11 bases. The material sequenced was naive CD8+ T cells from blood, with Jurkat cell RNA spiked in. Indicated subset: FACS-sorted CD8+CD4-CCR7+CD45RA+ naive T cells. The receptor's source is a human donor in good health. Some libraries in this study had Jurkat cell RNA spiked in. The CDR3 reads CASSYLLAGARTDTQYF. The CDR3 DNA is TGTGCCAGCAGTTACTTACTAGCGGGAGCCCGCACAGATACGCAGTATTTT.